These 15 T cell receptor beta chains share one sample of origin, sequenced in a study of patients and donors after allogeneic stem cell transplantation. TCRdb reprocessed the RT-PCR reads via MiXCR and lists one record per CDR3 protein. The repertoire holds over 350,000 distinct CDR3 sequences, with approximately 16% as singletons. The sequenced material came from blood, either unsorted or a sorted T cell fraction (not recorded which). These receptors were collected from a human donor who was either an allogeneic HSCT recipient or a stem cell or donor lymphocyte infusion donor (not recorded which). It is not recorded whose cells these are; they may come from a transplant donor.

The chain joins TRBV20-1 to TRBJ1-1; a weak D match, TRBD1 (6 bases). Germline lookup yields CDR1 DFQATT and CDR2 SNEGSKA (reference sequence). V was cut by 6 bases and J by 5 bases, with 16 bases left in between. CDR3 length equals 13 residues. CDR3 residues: CSAPRGRGTEAFF. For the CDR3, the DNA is TGCAGTGCCCCGAGGGGCAGGGGTACTGAAGCTTTCTTT.

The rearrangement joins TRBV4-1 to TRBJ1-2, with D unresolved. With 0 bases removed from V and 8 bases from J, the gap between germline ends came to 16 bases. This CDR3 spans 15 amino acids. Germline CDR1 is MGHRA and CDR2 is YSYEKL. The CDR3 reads CASSQEWGVGYGYTF. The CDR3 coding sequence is TGCGCCAGCAGCCAAGAATGGGGAGTGGGGTACGGCTACACCTTC.

Written as DNA, the CDR3 is TGCAGCGTTGCAGGGGTCGGAGGGGGTAGCTACACCTTC. It translates to CSVAGVGGGSYTF. This chain uses TRBV29-1 with TRBJ1-2; the D gene is possibly TRBD1 (6 bases). Germline assignment: CDR1 SQVTM and CDR2 ANQGSEA. V was clipped by 4 bases and J by 9 bases, with 18 bases between them. The CDR3 runs to 13 residues.

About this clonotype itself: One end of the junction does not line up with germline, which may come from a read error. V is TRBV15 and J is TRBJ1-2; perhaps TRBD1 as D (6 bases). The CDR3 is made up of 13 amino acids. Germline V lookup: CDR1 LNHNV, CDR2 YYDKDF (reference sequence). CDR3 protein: CATSQAGARGFTF. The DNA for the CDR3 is TGTGCCACCAGCCAGGCAGGGGCTCGGGGCTTCACCTTC.

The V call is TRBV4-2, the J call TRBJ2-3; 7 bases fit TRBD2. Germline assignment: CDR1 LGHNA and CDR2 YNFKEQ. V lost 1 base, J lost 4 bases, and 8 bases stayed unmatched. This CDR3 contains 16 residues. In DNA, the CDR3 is TGTGCCAGCAGCCAAGTGGGCGCTAGCGGCTCAGATACGCAGTATTTT. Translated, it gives CASSQVGASGSDTQYF.

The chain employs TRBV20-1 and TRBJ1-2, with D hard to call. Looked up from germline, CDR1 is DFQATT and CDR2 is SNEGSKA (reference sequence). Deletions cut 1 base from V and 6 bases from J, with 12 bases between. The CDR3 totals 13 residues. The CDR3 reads CSARVTRQDGYTF. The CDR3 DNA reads TGCAGTGCTAGAGTGACACGGCAGGATGGCTACACCTTC.

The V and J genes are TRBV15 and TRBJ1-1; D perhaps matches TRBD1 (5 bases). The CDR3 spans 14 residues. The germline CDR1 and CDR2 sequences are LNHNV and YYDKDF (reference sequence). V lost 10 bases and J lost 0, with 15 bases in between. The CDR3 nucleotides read TGTGCCAAGTGGACGGACATCATGAACACTGAAGCTTTCTTT. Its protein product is CAKWTDIMNTEAFF.

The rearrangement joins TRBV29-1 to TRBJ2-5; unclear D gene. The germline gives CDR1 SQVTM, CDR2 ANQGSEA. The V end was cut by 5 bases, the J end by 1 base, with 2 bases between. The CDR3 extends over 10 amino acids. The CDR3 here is CSVFQETQYF. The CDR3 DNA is TGCAGCGTTTTCCAAGAGACCCAGTACTTC.

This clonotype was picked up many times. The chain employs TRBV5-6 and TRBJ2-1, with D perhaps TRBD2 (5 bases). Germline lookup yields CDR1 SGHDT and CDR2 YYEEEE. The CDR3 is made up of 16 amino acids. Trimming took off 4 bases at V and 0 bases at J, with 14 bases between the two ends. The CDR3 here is CASSPGREFSYNEQFF. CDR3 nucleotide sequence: TGTGCCAGCAGCCCGGGTAGGGAGTTCTCCTACAATGAGCAGTTCTTC.

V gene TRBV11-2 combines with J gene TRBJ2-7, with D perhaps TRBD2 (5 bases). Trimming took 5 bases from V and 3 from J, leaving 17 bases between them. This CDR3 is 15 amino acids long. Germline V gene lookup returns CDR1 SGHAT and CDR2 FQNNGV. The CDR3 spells CASSPLFEAGYEQYF. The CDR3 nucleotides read TGTGCCAGCAGCCCCCTTTTCGAGGCGGGCTACGAGCAGTACTTC.

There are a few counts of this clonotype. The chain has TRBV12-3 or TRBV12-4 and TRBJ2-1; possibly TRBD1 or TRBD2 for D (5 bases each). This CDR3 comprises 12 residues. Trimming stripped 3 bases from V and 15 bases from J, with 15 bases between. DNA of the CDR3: TGTGCCAGCAGTTTCTCCCCGGGGCTGGGGTTCTTC. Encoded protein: CASSFSPGLGFF.

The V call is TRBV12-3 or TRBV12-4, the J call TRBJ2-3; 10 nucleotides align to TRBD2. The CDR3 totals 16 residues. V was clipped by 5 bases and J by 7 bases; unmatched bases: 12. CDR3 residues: CASSPTSGGARNTQYF. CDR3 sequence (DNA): TGTGCCAGCAGTCCAACGAGCGGGGGGGCCAGAAATACGCAGTATTTT.

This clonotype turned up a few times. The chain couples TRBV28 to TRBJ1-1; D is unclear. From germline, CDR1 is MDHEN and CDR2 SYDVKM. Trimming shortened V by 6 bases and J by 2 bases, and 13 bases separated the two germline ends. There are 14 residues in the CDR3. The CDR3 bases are TGTGCCAGCAGCCCCCCTAGGGATAACACTGAAGCTTTCTTT. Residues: CASSPPRDNTEAFF.

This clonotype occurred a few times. Here the CDR3 DNA reads TGTGCCAGCCTCCCCGCGTACGGGAGATCCTACAATGAGCAGTTCTTC. Translated, it gives CASLPAYGRSYNEQFF. This chain joins TRBV12-3 or TRBV12-4 and TRBJ2-1; a weak D match, TRBD2 (6 bases). The CDR3 contains 16 residues. V was cut by 8 bases and J by 1 base, with 18 bases left in between.

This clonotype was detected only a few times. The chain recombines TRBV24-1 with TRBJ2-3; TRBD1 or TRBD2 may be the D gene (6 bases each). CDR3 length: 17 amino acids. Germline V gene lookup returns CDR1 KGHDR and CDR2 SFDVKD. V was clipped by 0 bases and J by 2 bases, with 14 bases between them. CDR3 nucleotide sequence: TGTGCCACCAGTGATTTGGGGGGGCCCCCCTTCACAGATACGCAGTATTTT. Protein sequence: CATSDLGGPPFTDTQYF.